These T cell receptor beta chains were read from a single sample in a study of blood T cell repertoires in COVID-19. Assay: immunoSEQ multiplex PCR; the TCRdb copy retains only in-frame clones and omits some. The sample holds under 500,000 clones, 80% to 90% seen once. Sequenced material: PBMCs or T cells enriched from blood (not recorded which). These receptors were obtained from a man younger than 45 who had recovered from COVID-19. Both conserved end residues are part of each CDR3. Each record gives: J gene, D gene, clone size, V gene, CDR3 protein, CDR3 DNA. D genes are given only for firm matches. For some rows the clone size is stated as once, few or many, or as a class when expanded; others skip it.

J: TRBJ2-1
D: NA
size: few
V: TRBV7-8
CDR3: CASSFRTYGSYNEQFF
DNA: TGTGCCAGCAGCTTCCGGACTTACGGCTCCTACAATGAGCAGTTCTTC

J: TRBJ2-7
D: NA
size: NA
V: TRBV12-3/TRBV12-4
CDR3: CASSLQDEQYF
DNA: TGTGCCAGCAGTTTGCAGGACGAGCAGTACTTC

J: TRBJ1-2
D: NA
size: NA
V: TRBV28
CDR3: CASSSEDLTPLYGYTF
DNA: TGTGCCAGCAGTTCAGAAGACTTGACCCCCTTATATGGCTACACCTTC

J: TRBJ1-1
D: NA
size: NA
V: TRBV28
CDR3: CASRGSSVGSTEAFF
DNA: TGTGCCAGCAGAGGGAGCAGTGTTGGGAGCACTGAAGCTTTCTTT

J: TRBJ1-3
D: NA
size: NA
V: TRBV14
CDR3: CASSQGTALSGNTIYF
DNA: TGTGCCAGCAGCCAAGGGACAGCGCTTTCTGGAAACACCATATATTTT

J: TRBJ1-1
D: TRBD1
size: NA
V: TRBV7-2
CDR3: CASSLWTGNTEAFF
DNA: TGTGCCAGCAGCCTCTGGACAGGGAACACTGAAGCTTTCTTT

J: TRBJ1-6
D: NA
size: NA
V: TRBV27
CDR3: CASSLVYNSPLHF
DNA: TGTGCCAGCAGTCTTGTCTATAATTCACCCCTCCACTTT

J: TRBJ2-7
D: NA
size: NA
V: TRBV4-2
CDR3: CASSQDLVRDTRSYEQYF
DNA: TGTGCCAGCAGCCAAGATTTAGTAAGGGACACCCGATCCTACGAGCAGTACTTC

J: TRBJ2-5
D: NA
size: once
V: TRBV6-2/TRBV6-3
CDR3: CASSYPGTPRGTQYF
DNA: TGTGCCAGCAGTTACCCAGGGACACCCCGGGGGACCCAGTACTTC

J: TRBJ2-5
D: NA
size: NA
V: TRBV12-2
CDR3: CASRLGRHRGDETQYF
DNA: TGTGCAAGTCGCTTAGGAAGGCACAGGGGCGATGAGACCCAGTACTTC

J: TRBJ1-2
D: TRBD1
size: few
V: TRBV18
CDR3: CASSPQVTGGNYGYTF
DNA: TGTGCCAGCTCACCACAGGTCACAGGGGGCAACTATGGCTACACCTTC

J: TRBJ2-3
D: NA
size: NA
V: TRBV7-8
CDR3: CASSPRMGTGDTQYF
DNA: TGTGCCAGCAGCCCCAGGATGGGGACTGGTGATACGCAGTATTTT

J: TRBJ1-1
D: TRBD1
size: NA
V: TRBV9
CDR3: CASSRGQLGNTEAFF
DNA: TGTGCCAGCAGCAGGGGACAGCTGGGAAACACTGAAGCTTTCTTT

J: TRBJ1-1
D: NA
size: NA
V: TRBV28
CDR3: CASSLGGTGLNTEAFF
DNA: TGTGCCAGCAGTCTCGGCGGAACAGGGCTGAACACTGAAGCTTTCTTT

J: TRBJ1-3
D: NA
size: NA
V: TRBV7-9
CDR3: CASSPPVSSGNTIYF
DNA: TGTGCCAGCAGCCCCCCGGTGAGCTCTGGAAACACCATATATTTT

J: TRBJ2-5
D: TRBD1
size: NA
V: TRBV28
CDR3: CASSPGTGGLLQETQYF
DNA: TGTGCCAGCAGCCCCGGGACAGGGGGACTATTACAAGAGACCCAGTACTTC

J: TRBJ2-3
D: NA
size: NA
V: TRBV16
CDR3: CASSPSSSTDTQYF
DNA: TGTGCCAGCAGCCCTTCCTCTAGCACAGATACGCAGTATTTT